These 12 T cell receptor beta chains share one sample of origin, sequenced in a study of OX40 agonist ivuxolimab in advanced cancers. The library was obtained by the immunoSEQ multiplex PCR assay. The source is immuneACCESS, and TCRdb retained only in-frame sequences with V and J called. Part of the clones is not carried over; for the studies checked, unresolved V genes explain less than half of this, and the remainder is unexplained. The sample contains about 86,000 clones, around 88% of them found a single time. Roughly 1.5% of the sample is held by the ten biggest clonotypes. This specimen was CD4+ or CD8+ T cells sorted from blood, taken in a trial of the OX40 agonist ivuxolimab. These receptors were obtained from an adult with an advanced solid tumor such as melanoma, head and neck, liver or kidney cancer.

The CDR3 loop reads CASSTFSGGRTDTQYF. The CDR3 DNA reads as TGCGCCAGCAGCACGTTCAGCGGGGGTCGCACAGATACGCAGTATTTT. The V call is TRBV5-1, the J call TRBJ2-3, with 8 nucleotides matching TRBD2. The trim removed 4 bases at V and 1 base at J, leaving 8 bases unmatched. Germline CDR1 is SGHRS and CDR2 is YFSETQ. This CDR3 has 16 residues.

V usage is TRBV10-3 and J usage is TRBJ2-3, with TRBD1 identical over 7 bases. CDR3 length equals 14 residues. V was pared by 7 bases and J by 4 bases, with 8 bases of the junction left unmatched. The germline gives CDR1 ENHRY, CDR2 SYGVKD. The CDR3 region is CAITPGQFADTQYF. CDR3 coding DNA: TGTGCCATCACCCCGGGACAGTTCGCAGATACGCAGTATTTT.

V gene TRBV5-4 combines with J gene TRBJ2-2; possibly TRBD2 for D (5 bases). Germline values: CDR1 SGHNT, CDR2 YYREEE (reference sequence). V was shortened by 5 bases and J by 7 bases, with 18 bases between the two germline ends. The CDR3 contains 15 residues. CDR3 sequence: CASSLPSPSGGELFF. CDR3 in DNA: TGTGCCAGCAGTCTACCTTCCCCCAGCGGCGGGGAGCTGTTTTTT.

For the CDR3, the DNA is TGCGCCAGCAGCTTGGTGGGACAAAAAGGGGAAAAACTGTTTTTT. Protein: CASSLVGQKGEKLFF. The chain is built from TRBV5-1 and TRBJ1-4; TRBD1 is a possible D gene (6 bases). There are 15 residues in the CDR3. Germline CDR1 reads SGHRS; CDR2 reads YFSETQ. Trimming left V 0 bases short and J 8 bases short, with 14 bases between.

The rearrangement uses TRBV28 and TRBJ1-5; D is ambiguous. CDR1 is MDHEN, CDR2 SYDVKM, per germline. The CDR3 spans 16 residues. With 3 bases removed from V and 5 bases from J, the gap between germline ends came to 17 bases. The CDR3 reads CASSFSDRQIYQPQHF. CDR3 nucleotide sequence: TGTGCCAGCAGTTTTTCGGACCGCCAAATTTATCAGCCCCAGCATTTT.

The V gene is TRBV6-5, the J gene TRBJ1-2, with D possibly being TRBD1 (5 bases). Germline CDR1 MNHEY, CDR2 SVGAGI. The CDR3 has 14 residues. V lost 6 bases, J lost 7 bases, and 18 bases lay in between. CDR3 in amino acids: CASRPGRKRSGYTF. In DNA, the CDR3 is TGTGCCAGCAGACCGGGACGTAAACGGTCTGGCTACACCTTC.

This clone has a single count. This sequence joins TRBV5-6 and TRBJ1-2, with D hard to call. Trimming cost V 2 bases and J 6 bases, with 8 bases left between them. The CDR3 extends over 12 amino acids. Germline V gives CDR1 SGHDT, CDR2 YYEEEE. This CDR3 reads CASSLDRNGYTF. CDR3 sequence (DNA): TGTGCCAGCAGCTTAGACCGGAATGGCTACACCTTC.

This clone was recorded only once. The gene calls are TRBV2 and TRBJ1-1; TRBD1 agrees at 10 bases. V gave up 2 bases and J gave up 7 bases; unmatched junction bases: 7. Germline CDR1 SNHLY, CDR2 FYNNEI. CDR3 size: 15 residues. The CDR3 sequence is CASSELGTGAGEAFF. DNA for the CDR3: TGTGCCAGCAGTGAATTAGGGACAGGGGCAGGTGAAGCTTTCTTT. Looking up the rest from reference TRBV2 and TRBJ1-1 gives the full variable domain: EPEVTQTPSHQVTQMGQEVILRCVPISNHLYFYWYRQILGQKVEFLVSFYNNEISEKSEIFDDQFSVERPDGSNFTLKIRSTKLEDSAMYFCASSELGTGAGEAFFGQGTRLTVV.

Here the CDR3 reads CASSQGGVYGYTF. CDR3 in DNA: TGTGCCAGCTCGCAGGGGGGCGTCTATGGCTACACCTTC. V and J are TRBV2 and TRBJ1-2, with 7 bases that match TRBD1. Germline values: CDR1 SNHLY, CDR2 FYNNEI. The CDR3 is 13 amino acids. V lost 8 bases, J lost 4 bases, and 7 bases stayed unmatched.

Worth noting for this clone: Compared with germline, one end of the junction differs, possibly owing to a read error. This sequence joins TRBV4-2 and TRBJ2-1, with 10 bases identical to TRBD2. Germline V lookup: CDR1 LGHNA, CDR2 YNFKEQ. The CDR3 sequence is 18 residues long. The CDR3 region has the DNA TGTGCCAGCAGCCAAGGGGCCCGGGCTAGCGGGGGCCTCAATGAGCAGCTCTTC. This translates into CASSQGARASGGLNEQLF.

The rearrangement joins TRBV6-6 to TRBJ1-1; the D gene is possibly TRBD1 (5 bases). Trimming took off 2 bases at V and 4 bases at J, with 14 bases between the two ends. CDR1 MNHNY and CDR2 SVGAGI come from the germline V gene (reference sequence). This CDR3 spans 15 amino acids. Written as DNA, the CDR3 is TGTGCCAGCAGTTACCCCGACAGAATCGGCACTGAAGCTTTCTTT. Encoded protein: CASSYPDRIGTEAFF.

The chain uses TRBV2 and TRBJ1-2; 7 positions match TRBD1. CDR3 length equals 13 residues. Germline V gene sequence: CDR1 SNHLY, CDR2 FYNNEI. V dropped 6 bases and J dropped 5; count of bases not matched to a gene: 6. The CDR3 DNA is TGTGCCAGCAGGACCGGGACAGAATATGGCTACACCTTC. It yields the protein CASRTGTEYGYTF.